Below, 14 T cell receptor beta chains from the same sample are listed, as sequenced in a study of blood T cell repertoires in COVID-19. Assay used: immunoSEQ multiplex PCR; TCRdb lists only in-frame clones, some missing. Seen here are over 350,000 clones, 75% to 90% observed once, and the top ten hold more than 4%. Sequencing was carried out using peripheral blood. These receptors were collected from a woman in her twenties or thirties with acute or convalescent COVID-19.

V usage is TRBV2 and J usage is TRBJ2-3, with a weak D call TRBD1 (6 bases). The CDR3 totals 14 residues. Germline CDR1 reads SNHLY; CDR2 reads FYNNEI. V shed 3 bases and J shed 4 bases, with 11 bases lying between them. For the CDR3, the DNA is TGTGCCAGCAGTGACTGGGGGCCACCAGATACGCAGTATTTT. This encodes CASSDWGPPDTQYF.

This rearrangement joins TRBV5-1 to TRBJ2-5; D gene uncertain. Between the trimmed V and J ends, which lost 1 base and 5 bases, there was a span of 12 bases. The CDR3 extends over 14 amino acids. CDR1 and CDR2 (germline): SGHRS, YFSETQ. This CDR3 is CASSLRGTGETQYF. The DNA for the CDR3 is TGCGCCAGCAGCTTGAGAGGAACCGGGGAGACCCAGTACTTC.

The gene calls are TRBV10-3 and TRBJ2-1, with D possibly matching TRBD2 (6 bases). Germline CDR1 reads ENHRY; CDR2 reads SYGVKD. V was pared by 4 bases and J by 8 bases, with 9 bases between. The CDR3 spans 12 residues. In DNA, the CDR3 is TGTGCCATCAGTGGAGGGGACTATGAGCAGTTCTTC. It translates to CAISGGDYEQFF.

The V call is TRBV9, the J call TRBJ2-2; possible D gene TRBD1, 6 bases. Trimming removed 1 base at V and 1 base at J, with 23 bases between. Germline CDR1 reads SGDLS; CDR2 reads YYNGEE. This CDR3 contains 20 residues. As DNA, the CDR3 is TGTGCCAGCAGCGTAACCGGGACACAGGTCCGAATGGGGAACACCGGGGAGCTGTTTTTT. Its translation is CASSVTGTQVRMGNTGELFF.

V gene TRBV6-5 combines with J gene TRBJ2-7; 8 positions agree with TRBD2. Germline CDR1 reads MNHEY; CDR2 reads SVGAGI. V was clipped by 7 bases and J by 8 bases; unmatched bases: 7. The CDR3 is 12 residues long. CDR3 residues: CASNPRGGQQYF. The CDR3 coding sequence is TGTGCCAGCAACCCCCGGGGGGGTCAGCAGTACTTC.

The chain combines TRBV27 with TRBJ1-4; 8 bases line up with TRBD1. Germline V CDR1 and CDR2: MNHEY, SMNVEV (reference sequence). The CDR3 has 15 amino acids. Trimming took 5 bases from V and 8 from J; bases not matched to a gene: 10. CDR3 in DNA: TGTGCCAGCAGTCCTATCAGGGGGCGCTCGGAAAAACTGTTTTTT. It codes for CASSPIRGRSEKLFF.

V gene TRBV9 combines with J gene TRBJ2-1; TRBD2 matches at 7 bases. CDR1 and CDR2 (germline): SGDLS, YYNGEE. After removal of 2 bases from V and 7 bases from J, the junction contained 9 bases not matched to a gene. The CDR3 is made up of 15 amino acids. In nucleotides, the CDR3 is TGTGCCAGCAGCGTCTTGGCGGGGGAGTGGAATGAGCAGTTCTTC. This sequence encodes CASSVLAGEWNEQFF.

The V and J genes are TRBV11-2 and TRBJ2-5, with TRBD2 identical over 14 bases. The germline V gene has CDR1 SGHAT and CDR2 FQNNGV. The CDR3 consists of 17 residues. The V segment lost 2 bases and the J segment 1 base; nucleotides outside the gene matches: 3. Written as DNA, the CDR3 is TGTGCCAGCAGCTTAAGACTAGCGGGGGGGCGCCAAGAGACCCAGTACTTC. It encodes CASSLRLAGGRQETQYF.

The chain joins TRBV5-5 to TRBJ2-3; 8 bases are a match to TRBD2. V trimming: 3 bases; J trimming: 0 bases; junction bases outside the gene matches: 6. The CDR3 spans 16 residues. CDR1 and CDR2 (germline): SGHKS, YYEKEE (reference sequence). In nucleotides, the CDR3 is TGTGCCAGCAGCTGGGGATTAGCGGGGAGCACAGATACGCAGTATTTT. Protein sequence: CASSWGLAGSTDTQYF.

This sequence joins TRBV9 and TRBJ2-2; 9 bases are a match to TRBD2. The germline CDR1 and CDR2 sequences are SGDLS and YYNGEE. V trimming: 3 bases; J trimming: 1 base; junction bases outside the gene matches: 1. The CDR3 loop spans 15 amino acids. The CDR3 loop is CASSDSGGNTGELFF. CDR3 in DNA: TGTGCCAGCAGCGATAGCGGGGGGAACACCGGGGAGCTGTTTTTT.

This chain joins TRBV9 and TRBJ2-2; 9 bases line up with TRBD2. This CDR3 has 15 residues. Germline V gives CDR1 SGDLS, CDR2 YYNGEE. Germline trimming cut 1 base from V and 6 bases from J; bases unmatched to any gene: 4. The CDR3 DNA is TGTGCCAGCAGCGTATACAGCGGGGGGCCCGGGGAGCTGTTTTTT. It yields the protein CASSVYSGGPGELFF.

The chain couples TRBV29-1 to TRBJ2-1; D may be TRBD2 (6 bases). The CDR3 has 15 amino acids. The germline V and J ends were trimmed by 7 bases and 6 bases, with 22 bases remaining between them. The germline V gene encodes CDR1 SQVTM and CDR2 ANQGSEA. CDR3 in DNA: TGCAGCGCATTACCTCGACTAGAGTCCCTCAATGAGCAGTTCTTC. It codes for CSALPRLESLNEQFF.

This chain connects TRBV25-1 to TRBJ1-2; no clear D gene. Germline-derived CDR1 and CDR2 are MGHDK and SYGVNS. V was shortened by 4 bases and J by 8 bases, with 11 bases between the two germline ends. CDR3 size: 12 residues. CDR3 region: CASSGGFRGYTF. The CDR3 DNA reads as TGTGCCAGCAGTGGAGGATTCCGGGGCTACACCTTC.

The chain couples TRBV4-2 to TRBJ2-6, with D possibly matching TRBD1 (5 bases). CDR1 is LGHNA, CDR2 YNFKEQ, per germline. This CDR3 contains 17 residues. Trimming removed 0 bases from V and 0 bases from J, with 9 bases in between. Here the CDR3 DNA reads TGTGCCAGCAGCCAAGATCCTAGGGGCTCTGGGGCCAACGTCCTGACTTTC. This gives the protein CASSQDPRGSGANVLTF.